The rows below give T cell receptor beta chains drawn from one sample of a study of OX40 agonist ivuxolimab in advanced cancers. Assay used: immunoSEQ multiplex PCR; TCRdb lists only in-frame clones, some missing. Seen here are some 90,000 clones, roughly nine tenths observed once, and the top ten hold 0.9% to 1.2%. The sample here was CD4+ or CD8+ T cells sorted from blood, taken in a trial of the OX40 agonist ivuxolimab. These receptors were collected from an adult with an advanced solid tumor such as melanoma, head and neck, liver or kidney cancer. The CDR3 runs from the conserved cysteine through the conserved F or W. The D gene is left open where the match is weak. Some rows have no size entry. The others give once, few or many, or a class for an expanded clone.

abundance,v_gene,d_gene,j_gene,CDR3aa,CDR3nt
-,TRBV30,-,TRBJ1-2,CAWSVQGSFTF,TGTGCCTGGAGTGTACAAGGGAGTTTTACCTTC
-,TRBV6-4,-,TRBJ2-1,CASSDKGGSYNEQFF,TGTGCCAGCAGTGACAAGGGAGGCTCCTACAATGAGCAGTTCTTC
-,TRBV28,-,TRBJ2-6,CASALGVSGANVLTF,TGTGCCAGCGCCCTGGGGGTCTCTGGGGCCAACGTCCTGACTTTC
few,TRBV19,TRBD2,TRBJ2-3,CASKRTSGSREDTQYF,TGTGCCAGTAAACGGACTAGCGGGAGTCGGGAAGATACGCAGTATTTT
-,TRBV10-2,TRBD2,TRBJ2-7,CASSDSGSPTYEQYF,TGCGCCAGCAGTGATAGCGGGAGCCCTACCTACGAGCAGTACTTC
-,TRBV27,-,TRBJ2-1,CASSQYNEQFF,TGTGCCAGCAGTCAGTACAATGAGCAGTTCTTC
-,TRBV19,-,TRBJ2-5,CASSNQGGETQYF,TGTGCCAGTAGTAATCAGGGTGGGGAGACCCAGTACTTC
-,TRBV2,-,TRBJ2-5,CASGYSGWETQYF,TGTGCCAGCGGATACAGTGGCTGGGAGACCCAGTACTTC
-,TRBV5-1,-,TRBJ2-5,CASSSFRDNQETQYF,TGCGCCAGCAGCTCATTCCGGGACAACCAAGAGACCCAGTACTTC
-,TRBV5-4,TRBD2,TRBJ2-1,CASSPGGIGNEQFF,TGTGCCAGCAGCCCGGGAGGGATCGGCAATGAGCAGTTCTTC
-,TRBV9,-,TRBJ1-1,CASSEGGGNTEAFF,TGTGCCAGCAGCGAGGGGGGAGGGAACACTGAAGCTTTCTTT
-,TRBV7-9,TRBD1,TRBJ1-4,CASSRQGGNEKLFF,TGTGCCAGCAGTAGACAGGGGGGTAATGAAAAACTGTTTTTT
few,TRBV28,-,TRBJ1-1,CASSTSPSTEAFF,TGTGCCAGCAGTACCTCCCCGAGCACTGAAGCTTTCTTT
-,TRBV28,TRBD1,TRBJ1-5,CASRGGQFNQPQHF,TGTGCCAGCAGGGGGGGACAGTTCAATCAGCCCCAGCATTTT
-,TRBV30,-,TRBJ1-5,CAWSRENQPQHF,TGTGCCTGGAGTCGCGAAAATCAGCCCCAGCATTTT
-,TRBV7-8,TRBD2,TRBJ2-1,CASSRGLAGAQDEQFF,TGTGCCAGCAGCCGAGGACTAGCGGGAGCTCAGGATGAGCAGTTCTTC
-,TRBV11-2,TRBD2,TRBJ2-1,CASRRTSGSDNEQFF,TGTGCCAGCAGACGGACTAGCGGATCAGACAATGAGCAGTTCTTC
-,TRBV4-3,-,TRBJ2-2,CASITQGRRGAVF,TGCGCCAGCATAACCCAGGGACGGCGGGGAGCTGTTTTT
-,TRBV5-1,TRBD1,TRBJ1-4,CASSTGQYEKLFF,TGCGCCAGCAGCACGGGACAGTATGAAAAACTGTTTTTT
-,TRBV19,-,TRBJ2-3,CASSPTDTDAQYF,TGTGCCAGTAGTCCGACAGACACAGATGCGCAGTATTTT
-,TRBV5-1,-,TRBJ1-1,CASSRQDRNTEAFF,TGCGCCAGCAGCCGACAGGACAGGAACACTGAAGCTTTCTTT